This T cell receptor (beta chain) was recorded in a study of tumor and adjacent non-tumor tissue in lung cancer. Study summary: Samples averaged about 3.8 million productive TCRbeta reads each.

V was pared by 3 bases and J by 3 bases, with 9 bases between. CDR1 and CDR2 from the germline V gene are SGHVS and FQNEAQ. CDR3 size: 14 residues. The library came from three nested PCR rounds adapted from ARM-PCR protocols. One entry per CDR3 protein, called by TCRdb with MiXCR from the multiplex PCR reads. This table holds 110,000 or so distinct CDR3 sequences, around 57% found once. This sample's RNA came from whole unsorted tissue. The normal lung tissue was taken more than 3 cm from the tumor edge. Details on this clonotype: It may be a read error: a sequence one base away is much more abundant.

The chain employs TRBV7-8 and TRBJ2-1; D unclear. What was sequenced was distant non-tumor lung tissue. The receptor was derived from a man aged 60 to 69 with non-small cell lung cancer. CDR3 region: CASSFGLNYNEQFF. As DNA, the CDR3 is TGTGCCAGCAGCTTCGGGCTTAACTACAATGAGCAGTTCTTC.